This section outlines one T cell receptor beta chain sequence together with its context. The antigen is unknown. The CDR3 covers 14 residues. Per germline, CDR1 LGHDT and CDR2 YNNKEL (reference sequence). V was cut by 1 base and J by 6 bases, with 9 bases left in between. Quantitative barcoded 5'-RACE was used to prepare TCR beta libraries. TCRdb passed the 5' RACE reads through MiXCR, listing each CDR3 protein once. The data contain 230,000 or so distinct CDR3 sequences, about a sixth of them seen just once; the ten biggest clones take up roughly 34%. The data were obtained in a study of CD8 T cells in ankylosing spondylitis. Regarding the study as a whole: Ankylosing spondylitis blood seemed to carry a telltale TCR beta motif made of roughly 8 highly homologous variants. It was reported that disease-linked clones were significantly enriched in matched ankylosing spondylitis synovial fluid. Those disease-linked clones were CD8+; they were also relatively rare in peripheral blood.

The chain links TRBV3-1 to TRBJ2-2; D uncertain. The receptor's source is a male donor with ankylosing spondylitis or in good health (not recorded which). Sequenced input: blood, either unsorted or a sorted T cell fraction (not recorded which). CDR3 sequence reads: CASSQVGDPGELFF. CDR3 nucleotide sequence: TGTGCCAGCAGCCAAGTAGGAGATCCCGGGGAGCTGTTTTTT.